The next 5 T cell receptor beta chains were all read from a single sample in a study of T cell responses to AZD1222 COVID-19 vaccine (dated by TCRdb to the early 2020s). The time point label, as the study defines it: baseline before first vaccination. The method was the immunoSEQ multiplex PCR assay. TCRdb carries this immuneACCESS record with in-frame sequences only. Its versions omit some clonotypes, under half of them owing to an unresolved V gene in the studies checked, with the rest unexplained. The table for this sample lists roughly 91,000 clones; roughly 87% of them were counted only once. The ten largest account for around 3.1% of the sample. Source: peripheral blood, taken on day 0 of AZD1222 vaccination. The origin of the receptors is an adult in good health.

The rearrangement uses TRBV18 and TRBJ2-1; the D is unclear. In germline, CDR1 is KGHSH, CDR2 LQKENI. V lost 2 bases to trimming and J lost 6 bases, with 8 bases between them. The CDR3 consists of 13 residues. CDR3 sequence reads: CASSPVAGNEQFF. CDR3 nucleotides: TGTGCCAGCTCACCAGTGGCTGGCAATGAGCAGTTCTTC.

The rearrangement uses TRBV15 and TRBJ1-5; D is perhaps TRBD1 (5 bases). Trimming removed 2 bases at V and 5 bases at J, with 13 bases between. The CDR3 contains 15 residues. The germline V gene has CDR1 LNHNV and CDR2 YYDKDF (reference sequence). This CDR3 is CATSRFSGTDQPQHF. The CDR3 DNA sequence: TGTGCCACCAGCAGATTTAGTGGGACGGATCAGCCCCAGCATTTT.

The V gene is TRBV23-1, the J gene TRBJ1-5, with 9 bases fitting TRBD1. TRBV23-1 is an ORF, and what it does is uncertain. This CDR3 has 22 amino acids. The junction had 19 bases not matched to a gene; V was cut back by 0 bases and J by 1 base. CDR3 residues: CASSQSKSGTGGAYMSNQPQHF. The CDR3 DNA follows: TGCGCCAGCAGTCAATCGAAGTCGGGCACAGGGGGCGCGTATATGAGCAATCAGCCCCAGCATTTT.

The J gene is TRBJ1-5, the V gene TRBV6-1; D gene uncertain. V lost 4 bases to trimming and J lost 0 bases, with 13 bases between them. Per the germline V gene, CDR1 is MNHNS and CDR2 is SASEGT. The CDR3 totals 16 residues. The CDR3: CASSGPQGYSNQPQHF. As DNA, the CDR3 is TGTGCCAGCAGTGGACCACAAGGCTATAGCAATCAGCCCCAGCATTTT.

The rearrangement joins TRBV7-8 to TRBJ2-7; D not certain. This CDR3 spans 11 amino acids. Germline CDR1 is SGHVS and CDR2 is FQNEAQ. Trimming stripped 5 bases from V and 4 bases from J, with 6 bases between. The CDR3 coding sequence is TGTGCCAGCAGCCCCGCTTACGAGCAGTACTTC. Amino acid sequence: CASSPAYEQYF.